The sequence of this T cell receptor (beta chain) was determined in a study of technical replicates of blood from a handful of donors. Sequencing used immunoSEQ multiplex PCR; TCRdb keeps in-frame clones, though not all of them. In the table there are over 50,000 clones, approximately 92% of which are singletons. CDR3 size: 16 residues. The V gene end was trimmed by 5 bases and the J gene end by 2 bases; junction bases not matched to a gene: 8. Germline-derived CDR1 and CDR2 are SNHLY and FYNNEI. Sequences were obtained from PBMCs. This TCR derives from a human donor in good health. Some clones in this sample may be carry-over from other donors' samples. The chain has TRBV2 and TRBJ2-3, with 9 bases matching TRBD2. This chain's CDR3 is CASSHPGLAHTDTQYF. The CDR3 nucleotides are TGTGCCAGCAGTCACCCGGGACTAGCCCACACAGATACGCAGTATTTT.